This T cell receptor (beta chain) derives from a study of T cell repertoires in cytomegalovirus infection. Study in general: Indicated by public TCR beta signatures were CMV infection and matching HLA type.

The CDR3 has 15 residues. J was trimmed by 5 bases and V by 5 bases; bases with no gene match: 8. TCRdb re-analysed the reads in MiXCR, keeping a single row per CDR3 protein. The data contain a few hundred thousand distinct CDR3 sequences, around 15% of them singletons. This receptor was taken from a human donor in good health (CMV status not recorded). Some clones in this sample may be carry-over from other donors' samples. Sequencing was performed on PBMCs. The V call is TRBV12-3 or TRBV12-4, the J call TRBJ2-5; TRBD2 aligns across 10 bases. The CDR3 loop reads CASSPRTSGTETQYF. The CDR3 coding sequence is TGTGCCAGCAGTCCCAGGACTAGCGGCACGGAGACCCAGTACTTC.